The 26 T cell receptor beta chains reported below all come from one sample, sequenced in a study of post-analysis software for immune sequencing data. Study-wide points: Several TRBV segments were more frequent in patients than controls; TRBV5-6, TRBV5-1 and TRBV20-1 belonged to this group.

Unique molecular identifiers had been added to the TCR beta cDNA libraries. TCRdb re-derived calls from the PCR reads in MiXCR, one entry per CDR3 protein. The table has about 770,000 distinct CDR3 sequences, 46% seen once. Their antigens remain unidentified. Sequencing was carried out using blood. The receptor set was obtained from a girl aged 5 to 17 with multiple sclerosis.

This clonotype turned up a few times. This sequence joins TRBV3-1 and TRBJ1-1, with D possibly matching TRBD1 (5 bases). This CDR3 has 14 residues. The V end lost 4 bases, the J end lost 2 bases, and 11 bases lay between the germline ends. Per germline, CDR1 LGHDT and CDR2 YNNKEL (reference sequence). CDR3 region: CASSPLDRNTEAFF. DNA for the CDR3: TGTGCCAGCAGCCCCCTCGACAGAAACACTGAAGCTTTCTTT.

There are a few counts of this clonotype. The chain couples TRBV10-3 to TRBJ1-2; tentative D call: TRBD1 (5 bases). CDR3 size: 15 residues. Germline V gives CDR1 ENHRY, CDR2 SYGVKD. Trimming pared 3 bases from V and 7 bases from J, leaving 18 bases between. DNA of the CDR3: TGTGCCATCAGTGAAAGTCCGGGGCCAGCTGGTGGCTACACCTTC. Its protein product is CAISESPGPAGGYTF.

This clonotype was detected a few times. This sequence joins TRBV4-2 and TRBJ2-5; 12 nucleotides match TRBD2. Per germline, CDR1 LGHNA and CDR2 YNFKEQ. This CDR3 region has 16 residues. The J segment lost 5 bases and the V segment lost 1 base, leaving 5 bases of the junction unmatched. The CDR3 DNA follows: TGTGCCAGCAGCCAAGCCCCTACTAGCGGGGGGGAGACCCAGTACTTC. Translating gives CASSQAPTSGGETQYF.

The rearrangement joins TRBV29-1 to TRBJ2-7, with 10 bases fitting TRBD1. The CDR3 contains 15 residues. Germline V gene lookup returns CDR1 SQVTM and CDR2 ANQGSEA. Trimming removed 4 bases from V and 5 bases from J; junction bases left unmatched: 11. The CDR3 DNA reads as TGCAGCGTTGGTACCGGGACAGGGGTTCTGGACGAGCAGTACTTC. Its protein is CSVGTGTGVLDEQYF.

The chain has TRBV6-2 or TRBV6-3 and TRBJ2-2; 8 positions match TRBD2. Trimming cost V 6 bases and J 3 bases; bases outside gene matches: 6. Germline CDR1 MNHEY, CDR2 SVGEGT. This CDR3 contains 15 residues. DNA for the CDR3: TGTGCCAGCAGCCCGAGCGGGAGCTACACCGGGGAGCTGTTTTTT. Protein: CASSPSGSYTGELFF.

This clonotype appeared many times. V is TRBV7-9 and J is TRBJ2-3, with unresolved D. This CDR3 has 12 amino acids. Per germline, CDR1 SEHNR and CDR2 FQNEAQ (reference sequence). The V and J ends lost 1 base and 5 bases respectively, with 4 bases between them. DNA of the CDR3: TGTGCCAGCAGCTTAGATCGAGATACGCAGTATTTT. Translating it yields CASSLDRDTQYF.

This chain's CDR3 is CASSQASGRAPNEQFF. The CDR3 nucleotides are TGTGCCAGCAGCCAGGCTAGCGGGAGGGCCCCTAATGAGCAGTTCTTC. The chain joins TRBV4-2 to TRBJ2-1; 12 bases line up with TRBD2. Looked up from germline, CDR1 is LGHNA and CDR2 is YNFKEQ. After removal of 3 bases from V and 7 bases from J, the junction contained 7 bases not matched to a gene. The CDR3 consists of 16 residues.

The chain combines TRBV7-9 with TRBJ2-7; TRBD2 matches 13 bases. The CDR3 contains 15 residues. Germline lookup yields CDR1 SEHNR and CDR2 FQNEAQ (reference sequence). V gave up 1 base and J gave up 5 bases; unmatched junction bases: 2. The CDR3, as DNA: TGTGCCAGCAGCTTAGTCGGGACTAGCGGGGACGAGCAGTACTTC. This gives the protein CASSLVGTSGDEQYF.

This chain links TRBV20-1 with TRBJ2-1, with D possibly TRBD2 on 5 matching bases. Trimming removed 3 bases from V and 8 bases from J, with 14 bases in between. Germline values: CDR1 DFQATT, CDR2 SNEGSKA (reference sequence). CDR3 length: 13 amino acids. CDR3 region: CSASVLAADEQFF. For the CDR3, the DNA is TGCAGTGCTAGTGTTCTAGCTGCGGATGAGCAGTTCTTC.

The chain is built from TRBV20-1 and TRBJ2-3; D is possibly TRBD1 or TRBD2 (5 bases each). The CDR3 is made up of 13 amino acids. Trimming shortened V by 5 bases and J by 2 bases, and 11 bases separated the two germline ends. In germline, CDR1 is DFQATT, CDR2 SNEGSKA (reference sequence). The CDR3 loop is CSAEGQHTDTQYF. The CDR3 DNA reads TGCAGTGCTGAGGGGCAGCACACAGATACGCAGTATTTT.

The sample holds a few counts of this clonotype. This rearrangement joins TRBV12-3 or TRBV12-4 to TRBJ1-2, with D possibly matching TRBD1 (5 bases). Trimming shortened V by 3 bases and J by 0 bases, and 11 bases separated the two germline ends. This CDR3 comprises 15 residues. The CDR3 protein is CASSFRAPANYGYTF. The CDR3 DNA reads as TGTGCCAGCAGTTTCAGGGCTCCAGCTAACTATGGCTACACCTTC.

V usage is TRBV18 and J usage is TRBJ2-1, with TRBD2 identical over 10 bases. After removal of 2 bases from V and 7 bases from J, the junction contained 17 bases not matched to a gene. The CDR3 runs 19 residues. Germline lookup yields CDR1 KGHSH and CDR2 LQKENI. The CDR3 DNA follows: TGTGCCAGCTCACCATACAGGGGACCGGTAGCGGGAGGACTAAATGAGCAGTTCTTC. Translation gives CASSPYRGPVAGGLNEQFF.

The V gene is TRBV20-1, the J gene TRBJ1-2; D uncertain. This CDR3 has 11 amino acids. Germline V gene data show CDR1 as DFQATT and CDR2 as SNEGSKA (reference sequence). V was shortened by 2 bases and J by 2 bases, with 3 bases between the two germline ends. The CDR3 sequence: CSARLNYGYTF. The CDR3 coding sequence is TGCAGTGCTAGACTGAACTATGGCTACACCTTC.

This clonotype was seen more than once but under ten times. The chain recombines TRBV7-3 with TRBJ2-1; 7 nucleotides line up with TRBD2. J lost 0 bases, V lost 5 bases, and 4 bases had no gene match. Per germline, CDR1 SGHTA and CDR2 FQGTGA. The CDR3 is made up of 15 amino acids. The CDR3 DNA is TGTGCCAGCAGCGTCACTAGCGTCTCCTACAATGAGCAGTTCTTC. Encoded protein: CASSVTSVSYNEQFF.

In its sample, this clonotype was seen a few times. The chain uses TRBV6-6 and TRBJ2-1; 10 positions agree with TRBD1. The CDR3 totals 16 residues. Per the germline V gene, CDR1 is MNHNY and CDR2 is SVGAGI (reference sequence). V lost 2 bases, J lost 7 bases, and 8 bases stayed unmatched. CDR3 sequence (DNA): TGTGCCAGCAGTTACGCCCTGGGACAGGGGAGAAATGAGCAGTTCTTC. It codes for CASSYALGQGRNEQFF.

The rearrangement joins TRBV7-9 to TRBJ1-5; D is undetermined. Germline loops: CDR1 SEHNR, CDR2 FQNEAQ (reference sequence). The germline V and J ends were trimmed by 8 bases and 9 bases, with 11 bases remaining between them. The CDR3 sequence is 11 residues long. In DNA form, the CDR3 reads TGTGCCAGCGGAAGTGGAGCGCCCCAGCATTTT. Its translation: CASGSGAPQHF. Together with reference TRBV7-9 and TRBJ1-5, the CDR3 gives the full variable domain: DTGVSQNPRHKITKRGQNVTFRCDPISEHNRLYWYRQTLGQGPEFLTYFQNEAQLEKSRLLSDRFSAERPKGSFSTLEIQRTEQGDSAMYLCASGSGAPQHFGDGTRLSIL.

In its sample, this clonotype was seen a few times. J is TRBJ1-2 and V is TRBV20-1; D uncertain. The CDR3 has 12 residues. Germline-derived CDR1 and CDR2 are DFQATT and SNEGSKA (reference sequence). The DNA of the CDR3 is TGCAGCATAAGTCGGGATAAGTATGGCTACACCTTC. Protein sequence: CSISRDKYGYTF.

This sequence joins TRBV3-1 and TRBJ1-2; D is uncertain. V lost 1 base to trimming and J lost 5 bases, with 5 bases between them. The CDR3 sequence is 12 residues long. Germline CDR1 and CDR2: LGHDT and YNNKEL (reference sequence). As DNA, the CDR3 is TGTGCCAGCAGCCAAGGACCGTATGGCTACACCTTC. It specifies CASSQGPYGYTF.

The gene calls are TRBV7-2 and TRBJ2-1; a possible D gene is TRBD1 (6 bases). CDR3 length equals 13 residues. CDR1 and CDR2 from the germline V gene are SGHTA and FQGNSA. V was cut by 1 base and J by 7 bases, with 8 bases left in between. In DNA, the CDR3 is TGTGCCAGCAGCTTAGAACAGGGTAATGAGCAGTTCTTC. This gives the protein CASSLEQGNEQFF.

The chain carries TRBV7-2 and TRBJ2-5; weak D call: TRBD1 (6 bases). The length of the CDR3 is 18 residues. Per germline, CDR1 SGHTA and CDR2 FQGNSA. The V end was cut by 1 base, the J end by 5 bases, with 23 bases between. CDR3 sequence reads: CASSLVGIGGANPETQYF. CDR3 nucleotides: TGTGCCAGCAGCTTAGTCGGGATTGGGGGCGCGAATCCTGAGACCCAGTACTTC.

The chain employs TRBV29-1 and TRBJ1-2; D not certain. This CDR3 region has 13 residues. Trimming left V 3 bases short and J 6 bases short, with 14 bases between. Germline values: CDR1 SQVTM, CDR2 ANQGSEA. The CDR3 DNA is TGCAGCGTTGACGACCCTAAGAAGGATGGCTACACCTTC. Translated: CSVDDPKKDGYTF. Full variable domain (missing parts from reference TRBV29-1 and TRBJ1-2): SAVISQKPSRDICQRGTSLTIQCQVDSQVTMMFWYRQQPGQSLTLIATANQGSEATYESGFVIDKFPISRPNLTFSTLTVSNMSPEDSSIYLCSVDDPKKDGYTFGSGTRLTVV.

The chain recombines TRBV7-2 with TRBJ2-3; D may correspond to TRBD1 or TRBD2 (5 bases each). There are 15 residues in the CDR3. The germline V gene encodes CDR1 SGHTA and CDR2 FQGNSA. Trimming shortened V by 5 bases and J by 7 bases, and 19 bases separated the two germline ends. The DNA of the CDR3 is TGTGCCAGCAGCCCCAGGGACCGGTTTCAAAATACGCAGTATTTT. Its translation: CASSPRDRFQNTQYF.

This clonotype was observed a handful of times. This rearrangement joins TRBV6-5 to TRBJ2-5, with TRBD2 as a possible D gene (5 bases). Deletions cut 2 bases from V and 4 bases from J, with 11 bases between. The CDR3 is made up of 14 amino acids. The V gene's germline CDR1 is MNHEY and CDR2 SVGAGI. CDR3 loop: CASSYREGGETQYF. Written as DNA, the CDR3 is TGTGCCAGCAGTTACAGGGAAGGAGGAGAGACCCAGTACTTC.

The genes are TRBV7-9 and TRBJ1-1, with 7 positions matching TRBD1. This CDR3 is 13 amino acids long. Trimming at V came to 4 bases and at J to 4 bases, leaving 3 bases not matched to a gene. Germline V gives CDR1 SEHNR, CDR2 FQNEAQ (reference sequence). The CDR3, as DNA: TGTGCCAGCAGCTCGGGACAGCGCACTGAAGCTTTCTTT. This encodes CASSSGQRTEAFF.

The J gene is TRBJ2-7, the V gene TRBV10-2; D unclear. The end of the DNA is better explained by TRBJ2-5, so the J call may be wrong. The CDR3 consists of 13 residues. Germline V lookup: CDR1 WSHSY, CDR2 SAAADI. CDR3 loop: CASTSMVWETQYF. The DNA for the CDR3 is TGCGCCAGCACGTCGATGGTCTGGGAGACCCAGTACTTC.

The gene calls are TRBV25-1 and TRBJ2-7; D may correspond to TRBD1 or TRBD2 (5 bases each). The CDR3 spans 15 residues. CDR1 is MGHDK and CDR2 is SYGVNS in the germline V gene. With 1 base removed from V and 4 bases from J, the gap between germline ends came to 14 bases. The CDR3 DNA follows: TGTGCCAGCAGTGAATCGTGGGACCCCAAGTACGAGCAGTACTTC. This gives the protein CASSESWDPKYEQYF.